This entry describes one TCR beta chain. This sample is part of a study of blood T cell repertoires in COVID-19. As for the study in general: COVID-19 samples from acute and convalescent phases originated in the United States, Italy and Spain. From T cells, B-cell-depleted T cells, or PBMCs came the material, which was cDNA or gDNA.

Per the study methods: Quantification of nucleated cells was approximated via reference gene primer amplification. Profiled with immunoSEQ multiplex PCR; TCRdb holds only in-frame clones, not every one. V and J calls plus clone size are reproduced from that table; the DNA served to infer D and trimming. The table lists about 190,000 clones, around 84% of them singletons, with about 20% in the top ten. V was cut by 2 bases and J by 4 bases, with 10 bases left in between. From germline, CDR1 is LGHDT and CDR2 YNNKEL (reference sequence). CDR3 size: 14 residues. The rearrangement links TRBV3-1 (or the pseudogene TRBV3-2) to TRBJ2-3, with D perhaps matching TRBD2 (5 bases). The sequence derives from a human donor in a cohort sampled during active COVID-19. The source material was peripheral blood. The CDR3 nucleotides are TGTGCCAGCAGCCAACTAGCTGGGCCAGATACGCAGTATTTT. Translation gives CASSQLAGPDTQYF.